The present entry profiles one T cell receptor beta chain with its context. The sample originates from a study of shared clonotypes between healthy human individuals. Ten immunoSEQ deep assay plates were used to sequence the DNA of unsorted PBMCs. Clones were read by immunoSEQ multiplex PCR, and TCRdb kept only the in-frame ones, dropping some. The sample contains 530,000 or so clones, 75% to 80% of which appear only once. Trimming removed 5 bases from V and 2 bases from J; junction bases left unmatched: 8. This CDR3 region has 15 residues. Germline V gene sequence: CDR1 LNHDA, CDR2 SQIVND (reference sequence).

Sequencing input: PBMCs. The chain employs TRBV19 and TRBJ2-7; 8 nucleotides align to TRBD1. This receptor was obtained from a woman between 35 and 50 years old in good health. Some clones in this sample may be carry-over from other donors' samples. The CDR3 loop is CASSSNYRGAYEQYF. The DNA for the CDR3 is TGTGCCAGTAGTTCCAATTACAGGGGGGCCTACGAGCAGTACTTC. The complete variable domain, with remaining parts taken from reference TRBV19 and TRBJ2-7, reads DGGITQSPKYLFRKEGQNVTLSCEQNLNHDAMYWYRQDPGQGLRLIYYSQIVNDFQKGDIAEGYSVSREKKESFPLTVTSAQKNPTAFYLCASSSNYRGAYEQYFGPGTRLTVT.